The 27 T cell receptor beta chains presented below share a single source sample, sequenced in a study of T cell responses to AZD1222 COVID-19 vaccine. Profiling relied on immunoSEQ multiplex PCR, and the TCRdb table lists in-frame clones only, not all of them. The sample has fewer than 150,000 clones, 80% to 90% seen once. The sequences come from peripheral blood, collected on day 0 of AZD1222 vaccination. The receptors stem from an adult in good health.

This chain joins TRBV7-9 and TRBJ1-5; tentative D call: TRBD1 (6 bases). V was shortened by 4 bases and J by 4 bases, with 14 bases between the two germline ends. Germline CDR1 and CDR2: SEHNR and FQNEAQ (reference sequence). The CDR3 loop spans 15 amino acids. The CDR3 DNA follows: TGTGCCAGCAGCTCTAACGGGGGGGCGAATCAGCCCCAGCATTTT. Amino acid sequence: CASSSNGGANQPQHF.

The rearrangement links TRBV5-1 to TRBJ1-5; a weak D match, TRBD1 (6 bases). Germline CDR1 reads SGHRS; CDR2 reads YFSETQ. The ends were cut back, 5 bases at V and 2 bases at J, with 11 bases in the middle. The CDR3 runs to 14 residues. CDR3 nucleotides: TGCGCCAGCAGTTCGGACAGAGGCAATCAGCCCCAGCATTTT. Translation gives CASSSDRGNQPQHF.

The rearrangement links TRBV19 to TRBJ2-3; maybe TRBD1 (6 bases). V dropped 2 bases and J dropped 5 bases, with 14 bases sitting between them. CDR1 LNHDA and CDR2 SQIVND come from the germline V gene (reference sequence). This CDR3 spans 15 amino acids. CDR3 in DNA: TGTGCCAGTAGTATAATGTTAGGGGGTAAAGATACGCAGTATTTT. Translation: CASSIMLGGKDTQYF.

V and J are TRBV11-2 and TRBJ1-1; perhaps TRBD1 as D (6 bases). This CDR3 contains 13 residues. Germline V CDR1 and CDR2: SGHAT, FQNNGV. The V gene lost 4 bases and the J gene lost 6 bases, with 12 bases spanning the gap. CDR3 DNA: TGTGCCAGCAGCTCCCGGGGGGGCCCTGAAGCTTTCTTT. It translates to CASSSRGGPEAFF. Full variable domain (rest looked up from reference TRBV11-2 and TRBJ1-1): EAGVAQSPRYKIIEKRQSVAFWCNPISGHATLYWYQQILGQGPKLLIQFQNNGVVDDSQLPKDRFSAERLKGVDSTLKIQPAKLEDSAVYLCASSSRGGPEAFFGQGTRLTVV.

This chain links TRBV4-2 with TRBJ2-1; TRBD2 aligns across 8 bases. Germline V gene data show CDR1 as LGHNA and CDR2 as YNFKEQ. CDR3 size: 15 residues. The ends lost 4 bases at V and 5 bases at J; junction bases unmatched: 7. The CDR3 protein is CASSLGGAGNNEQFF. The CDR3 DNA reads as TGTGCCAGCAGCCTCGGGGGGGCGGGCAACAATGAGCAGTTCTTC.

This rearrangement joins TRBV4-2 to TRBJ1-1; D is possibly TRBD1 (5 bases). Trimming removed 8 bases at V and 1 base at J, with 14 bases between. CDR3 length: 14 amino acids. Germline loops: CDR1 LGHNA, CDR2 YNFKEQ. CDR3 sequence: CASVQGVWNTEAFF. The CDR3 coding sequence is TGTGCCAGCGTCCAGGGTGTTTGGAACACTGAAGCTTTCTTT.

The V call is TRBV6-6, the J call TRBJ1-6; D unclear. Trimming removed 9 bases at V and 8 bases at J, with 14 bases between. In germline, CDR1 is MNHNY, CDR2 SVGAGI (reference sequence). This CDR3 has 13 residues. The CDR3 coding sequence is TGTGCCAGTACCCGGACGAGTGATTCACCCCTCCACTTT. It codes for CASTRTSDSPLHF.

This clone was counted a single time. The chain joins TRBV4-3 to TRBJ1-2, with D perhaps matching TRBD1 (5 bases). This CDR3 comprises 15 residues. Germline values: CDR1 LGHNA, CDR2 YSLEER. Trimming removed 0 bases from V and 6 bases from J, with 14 bases in between. CDR3 in DNA: TGCGCCAGCAGCCAAGATAAGGACCCGGGGCATGGCTACACCTTC. Residues: CASSQDKDPGHGYTF.

The rearrangement links TRBV6-5 to TRBJ1-4, with a tentative D call TRBD1 (5 bases). The CDR3 is made up of 13 amino acids. Trimming took 8 bases from V and 7 from J, leaving 14 bases between them. CDR1 and CDR2 from the germline V gene are MNHEY and SVGAGI. The CDR3 DNA is TGTGCCAGCCTGGGGCAGAGGGGTGAAAAACTGTTTTTT. Protein sequence: CASLGQRGEKLFF.

The chain employs TRBV5-4 and TRBJ2-3, with D perhaps matching TRBD1 or TRBD2 (5 bases each). Germline loops: CDR1 SGHNT, CDR2 YYREEE (reference sequence). The CDR3 consists of 16 residues. The V end was cut by 0 bases, the J end by 0 bases, with 11 bases between. CDR3 bases: TGTGCCAGCAGCTTGGGTGGGACGCGCAGCACAGATACGCAGTATTTT. Its protein is CASSLGGTRSTDTQYF.

This chain uses TRBV19 with TRBJ2-2, with a weak D call TRBD2 (6 bases). Trimming left V 6 bases short and J 5 bases short, with 16 bases between. This CDR3 region has 15 residues. Germline V gives CDR1 LNHDA, CDR2 SQIVND (reference sequence). The chain's CDR3 is CASRSIVAGTGELFF. CDR3 nucleotide sequence: TGTGCCAGTAGAAGTATCGTCGCGGGGACCGGGGAGCTGTTTTTT.

V and J are TRBV15 and TRBJ1-1; D uncertain. In germline, CDR1 is LNHNV, CDR2 YYDKDF (reference sequence). The CDR3 is made up of 13 amino acids. V lost 0 bases and J lost 1, with 3 bases in between. The CDR3 loop is CATSRDPNTEAFF. The CDR3 coding sequence is TGTGCCACCAGCAGAGATCCGAACACTGAAGCTTTCTTT.

The chain joins TRBV3-1 (or the pseudogene TRBV3-2) to TRBJ2-3; no reliable D call. Germline V gives CDR1 LGHDT, CDR2 YNNKEL (reference sequence). Trimming took off 0 bases at V and 0 bases at J, with 10 bases between the two ends. The CDR3 has 16 residues. In DNA form, the CDR3 reads TGTGCCAGCAGCCAAGAAGTCACGGAAAGCACAGATACGCAGTATTTT. Its translation: CASSQEVTESTDTQYF.

In this sample, this clone turned up a few times. V usage is TRBV6-1 and J usage is TRBJ1-5; D is unresolved. CDR1 is MNHNS, CDR2 SASEGT, per germline. The CDR3 has 15 residues. Deletions cut 2 bases from V and 8 bases from J, with 16 bases between. CDR3 coding DNA: TGTGCCAGCAGTGAACTCGATGACCCCGGGGAGCCCCAGCATTTT. It translates to CASSELDDPGEPQHF.

The genes are TRBV3-1 (or the pseudogene TRBV3-2) and TRBJ1-4; tentatively, D is TRBD1 (5 bases). There are 13 residues in the CDR3. V was trimmed by 4 bases and J by 7 bases, leaving 10 bases between them. Looked up from germline, CDR1 is LGHDT and CDR2 is YNNKEL (reference sequence). CDR3 in DNA: TGTGCCAGCAGCCCAGGGACTTTTGAAAAACTGTTTTTT. Translation: CASSPGTFEKLFF.

The chain recombines TRBV6-5 with TRBJ1-4; a weak D match, TRBD1 (6 bases). The V gene's germline CDR1 is MNHEY and CDR2 SVGAGI. The length of the CDR3 is 14 residues. Trimming left V 6 bases short and J 7 bases short, with 15 bases between. As DNA, the CDR3 is TGTGCCAGCAGCCTCACAGGGTATGGTGAAAAACTGTTTTTT. It codes for CASSLTGYGEKLFF.

This clone appeared once. The chain has TRBV12-3 or TRBV12-4 and TRBJ1-1; D is uncertain. Trimming took 6 bases from V and 3 from J, leaving 11 bases between them. The CDR3 consists of 13 residues. The CDR3 DNA follows: TGTGCCAGCAGGGTCCCCGAGGACACTGAAGCTTTCTTT. Translation: CASRVPEDTEAFF.

The chain joins TRBV6-5 to TRBJ1-2, with 11 bases identical to TRBD1. The CDR3 is 12 amino acids. The J segment lost 8 bases and the V segment lost 6 bases, leaving 2 bases of the junction unmatched. Germline CDR1 reads MNHEY; CDR2 reads SVGAGI. The CDR3 loop is CASRGTGGGYTF. The CDR3 region has the DNA TGTGCCAGCAGGGGGACAGGGGGAGGCTACACCTTC.

The J gene is TRBJ2-7, the V gene TRBV4-2; 9 bases align to TRBD2. The CDR3 totals 16 residues. V lost 1 base, J lost 0 bases, and 4 bases stayed unmatched. Germline V lookup: CDR1 LGHNA, CDR2 YNFKEQ. The CDR3: CASSQGVAGDSYEQYF. CDR3 in DNA: TGTGCCAGCAGCCAAGGGGTAGCGGGGGACTCCTACGAGCAGTACTTC.

A single count supports this clone. The CDR3 DNA is TGTGCCAGCAGGTTCCAAACAGGGGCGGGGTACGAGCAGTACTTC. Protein product: CASRFQTGAGYEQYF. This chain uses TRBV7-9 with TRBJ2-7; a weak D match, TRBD1 (7 bases). CDR3 size: 15 residues. The V gene's germline CDR1 is SEHNR and CDR2 FQNEAQ (reference sequence). The V end lost 6 bases, the J end lost 4 bases, and 19 bases lay between the germline ends.

The chain joins TRBV7-9 to TRBJ2-2; D not resolved. Trimming took 5 bases from V and 4 from J, leaving 8 bases between them. CDR1 and CDR2 from the germline V gene are SEHNR and FQNEAQ (reference sequence). The CDR3 length is 13 residues. CDR3 residues: CASSQGGTGELFF. Here the CDR3 DNA reads TGTGCCAGCAGCCAAGGTGGCACCGGGGAGCTGTTTTTT.

The chain employs TRBV5-6 and TRBJ2-2, with D perhaps matching TRBD1 (5 bases). Germline V CDR1 and CDR2: SGHDT, YYEEEE. The CDR3 covers 15 residues. Trimming pared 2 bases from V and 4 bases from J, leaving 12 bases between. The CDR3 DNA is TGTGCCAGCAGCTTTCAGGGTCAAGGCACCGGGGAGCTGTTTTTT. Translation: CASSFQGQGTGELFF.

This chain joins TRBV7-8 and TRBJ2-1, with D unclear. The germline V and J ends were trimmed by 5 bases and 0 bases, with 11 bases remaining between them. The CDR3 is made up of 15 amino acids. Per germline, CDR1 SGHVS and CDR2 FQNEAQ. The CDR3 sequence: CASSPPQSSYNEQFF. The CDR3 DNA reads TGTGCCAGCAGCCCCCCGCAGAGCTCCTACAATGAGCAGTTCTTC.

This chain uses TRBV30 with TRBJ1-1; 7 nucleotides line up with TRBD1. The CDR3 totals 14 residues. V was clipped by 1 base and J by 2 bases; unmatched bases: 4. In germline, CDR1 is GTSNPN, CDR2 SVGIG (reference sequence). CDR3 protein: CAWSGGTENTEAFF. Here the CDR3 DNA reads TGTGCCTGGAGTGGAGGGACAGAAAACACTGAAGCTTTCTTT. The full variable domain, completed using reference TRBV30 and TRBJ1-1, is SQTIHQWPATLVQPVGSPLSLECTVEGTSNPNLYWYRQAAGRGLQLLFYSVGIGQISSEVPQNLSASRPQDRQFILSSKKLLLSDSGFYLCAWSGGTENTEAFFGQGTRLTVV.

This clone came up a few times. In DNA form, the CDR3 reads TGTGCCAGCAGCTTAGGCACTGAAGCTTTCTTT. It encodes CASSLGTEAFF. V gene TRBV13 combines with J gene TRBJ1-1; D not resolved. This CDR3 spans 11 amino acids. Trimming removed 0 bases from V and 4 bases from J, with 0 bases in between. CDR1 PRHDT and CDR2 FYEKMQ come from the germline V gene (reference sequence).

The V call is TRBV4-2, the J call TRBJ1-1, with no clear D. The V gene's germline CDR1 is LGHNA and CDR2 YNFKEQ. V lost 2 bases, J lost 0 bases, and 10 bases lay in between. The CDR3 has 15 amino acids. The CDR3 nucleotides read TGTGCCAGCAGCCAATTGGACGGGATGAACACTGAAGCTTTCTTT. Amino acid sequence: CASSQLDGMNTEAFF.

The V and J genes are TRBV19 and TRBJ1-5; no reliable D call. The ends were cut back, 6 bases at V and 1 base at J, with 13 bases in the middle. Germline CDR1 is LNHDA and CDR2 is SQIVND (reference sequence). The CDR3 runs 15 residues. As DNA, the CDR3 is TGTGCCAGTAGCGGAAGGAAAGGGAGCAATCAGCCCCAGCATTTT. Its translation is CASSGRKGSNQPQHF.